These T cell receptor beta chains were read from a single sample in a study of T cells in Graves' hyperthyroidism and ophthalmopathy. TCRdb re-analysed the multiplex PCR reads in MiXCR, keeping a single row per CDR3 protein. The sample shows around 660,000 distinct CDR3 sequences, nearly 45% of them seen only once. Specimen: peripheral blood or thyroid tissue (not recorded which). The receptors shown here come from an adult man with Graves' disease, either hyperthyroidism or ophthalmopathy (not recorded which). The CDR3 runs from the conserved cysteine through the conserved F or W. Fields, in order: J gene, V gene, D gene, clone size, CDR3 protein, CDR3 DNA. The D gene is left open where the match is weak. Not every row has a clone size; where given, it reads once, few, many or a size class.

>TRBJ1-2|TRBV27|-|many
CASSLLAGNYGYTF
TGTGCCAGCAGTTTATTAGCTGGGAACTATGGCTACACCTTC
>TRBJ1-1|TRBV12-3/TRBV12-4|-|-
CASSSQGLGEAFF
TGTGCCAGCAGTTCTCAGGGATTGGGGGAAGCTTTCTTT
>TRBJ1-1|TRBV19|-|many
CASSSDKYTEAFF
TGTGCCAGTAGTAGTGACAAGTACACTGAAGCTTTCTTT
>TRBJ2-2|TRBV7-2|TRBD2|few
CASLAAGVGTGELFF
TGTGCCAGCTTAGCAGCGGGAGTGGGCACCGGGGAGCTGTTTTTT
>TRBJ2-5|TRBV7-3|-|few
CASSLLGSQETQYF
TGTGCCAGCAGCTTACTGGGCTCGCAGGAGACCCAGTACTTC
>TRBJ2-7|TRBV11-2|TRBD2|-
CASSSWGGEWSYEQYF
TGTGCCAGCAGCTCCTGGGGGGGGGAATGGTCCTACGAGCAGTACTTC
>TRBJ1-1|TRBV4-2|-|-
CASSQAVGVRAEAFF
TGTGCCAGCAGCCAAGCCGTCGGGGTGCGGGCTGAAGCTTTCTTT
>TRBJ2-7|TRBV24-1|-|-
CASSYGVPYEQYF
TGTGCCAGCAGTTACGGGGTCCCCTACGAGCAGTACTTC
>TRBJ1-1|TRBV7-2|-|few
CASSLATGSTEAFF
TGTGCCAGCAGCTTAGCTACAGGGAGCACTGAAGCTTTCTTT
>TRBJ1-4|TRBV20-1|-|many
CSAREGVNEKLFF
TGCAGTGCTAGGGAGGGTGTGAATGAAAAACTGTTTTTT
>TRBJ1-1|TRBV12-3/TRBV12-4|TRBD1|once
CASSRTGIGSTEAFF
TGTGCCAGCAGTAGGACAGGGATCGGCAGCACTGAAGCTTTCTTT
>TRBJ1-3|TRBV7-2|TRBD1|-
CATTAGQGPGNTIYF
TGTGCCACCACCGCAGGACAGGGACCTGGAAACACCATATATTTT
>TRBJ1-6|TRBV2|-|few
CASSDNYNSPLHF
TGTGCCAGCAGCGACAATTATAATTCACCCCTCCACTTT
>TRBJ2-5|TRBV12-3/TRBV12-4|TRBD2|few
CASTGTSGGRETQYF
TGTGCCAGCACAGGGACTAGCGGGGGCCGAGAGACCCAGTACTTC
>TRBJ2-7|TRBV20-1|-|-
CSAGEGPGADYEQYF
TGCAGTGCTGGAGAGGGTCCGGGCGCCGATTACGAGCAGTACTTC
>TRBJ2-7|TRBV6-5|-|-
CASSPDSLVYEQYF
TGTGCCAGCAGTCCGGACAGCCTCGTGTACGAGCAGTACTTC
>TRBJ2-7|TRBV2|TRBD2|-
CASSEGGGGPLHEQYF
TGTGCCAGCAGTGAGGGCGGGGGGGGTCCTCTCCACGAGCAGTACTTC
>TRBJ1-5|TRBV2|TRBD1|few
CASSARGTGNQPQHF
TGTGCCAGCAGTGCTAGGGGGACAGGCAATCAGCCCCAGCATTTT
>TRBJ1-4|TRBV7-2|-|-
CASSLWGEPTNEKLFF
TGTGCCAGCAGCTTGTGGGGGGAGCCAACTAATGAAAAACTGTTTTTT
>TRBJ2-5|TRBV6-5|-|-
CASRGENQETQYF
TGTGCCAGCAGGGGGGAGAACCAAGAGACCCAGTACTTC
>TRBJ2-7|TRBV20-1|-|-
CSASLSRSSYEQYF
TGCAGTGCTAGTTTGAGCAGAAGCTCCTACGAGCAGTACTTC
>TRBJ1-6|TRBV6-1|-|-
CASSPGGEDSPLHF
TGTGCCAGCAGCCCCGGAGGGGAGGATTCACCCCTCCACTTT
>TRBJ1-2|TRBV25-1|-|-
CASSLTLTANYGYTF
TGCGCCAGCAGCCTCACGCTTACAGCTAACTATGGCTACACCTTC
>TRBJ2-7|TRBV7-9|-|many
CASSTRDSEDEQYF
TGTGCCAGCAGCACACGTGATAGCGAAGACGAGCAGTACTTC
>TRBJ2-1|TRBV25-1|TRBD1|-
CASTGQGVNEQFF
TGTGCCAGCACCGGACAGGGCGTCAATGAGCAGTTCTTC
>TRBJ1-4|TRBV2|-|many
CASTVAGIGEKLFF
TGTGCCAGCACGGTGGCGGGGATCGGAGAAAAACTGTTTTTT
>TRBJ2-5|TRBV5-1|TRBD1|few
CASSTDDRVQETQYF
TGCGCCAGCAGTACCGATGACAGGGTTCAAGAGACCCAGTACTTC
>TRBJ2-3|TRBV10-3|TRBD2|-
CAISSGGATDTQYF
TGTGCCATCAGTAGCGGGGGGGCCACAGATACGCAGTATTTT
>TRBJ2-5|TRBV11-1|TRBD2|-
CASSGGRATETQYF
TGTGCCAGCAGCGGCGGGAGGGCCACCGAGACCCAGTACTTC
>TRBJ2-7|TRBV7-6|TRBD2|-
CASSSQRARTSGSYEQYF
TGTGCCAGCAGCTCCCAACGGGCACGGACTAGCGGGAGTTACGAGCAGTACTTC
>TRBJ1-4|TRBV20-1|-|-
CSARSSTNEKLFF
TGCAGTGCTAGGTCGTCGACTAATGAAAAACTGTTTTTT
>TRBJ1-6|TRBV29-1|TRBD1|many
CSVGRDSNSPLHF
TGCAGCGTTGGTCGGGACAGTAATTCACCCCTCCACTTT
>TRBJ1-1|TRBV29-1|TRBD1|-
CSEGTGSSAFF
TGCAGCGAAGGGACAGGGTCCTCGGCTTTCTTT
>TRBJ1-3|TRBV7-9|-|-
CASSLKWDGNTIYF
TGTGCCAGCAGCTTGAAGTGGGACGGAAACACCATATATTTT
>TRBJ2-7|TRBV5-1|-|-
CASSSAGQAFHEQYF
TGCGCCAGCAGCTCAGCGGGACAGGCTTTTCACGAGCAGTACTTC
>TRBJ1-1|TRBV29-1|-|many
CSAAGRTNTEAFF
TGCAGCGCAGCGGGACGGACGAACACTGAAGCTTTCTTT
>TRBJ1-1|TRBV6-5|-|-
CASSYETNTEAFF
TGTGCCAGCAGTTATGAGACAAACACTGAAGCTTTCTTT
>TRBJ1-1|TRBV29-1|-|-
CSVGGKGQGLMNTEAFF
TGCAGCGTTGGGGGGAAAGGCCAGGGATTAATGAACACTGAAGCTTTCTTT
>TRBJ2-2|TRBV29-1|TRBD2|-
CSLGLLTGELFF
TGCAGCTTGGGACTACTGACCGGGGAGCTGTTTTTT
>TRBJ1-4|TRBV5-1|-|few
CASSLAGGLNEKLFF
TGCGCCAGCAGCTTGGCCGGAGGGCTTAATGAAAAACTGTTTTTT
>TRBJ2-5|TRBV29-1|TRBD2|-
CSVEDGAGWETQYF
TGCAGCGTTGAAGATGGAGCGGGGTGGGAGACCCAGTACTTC
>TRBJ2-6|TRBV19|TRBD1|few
CASSGQGILSGANVLTF
TGTGCCAGTAGCGGACAGGGAATCCTCTCTGGGGCCAACGTCCTGACTTTC
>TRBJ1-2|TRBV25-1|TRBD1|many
CASSGTGTGDGYTF
TGTGCCAGCAGTGGTACCGGGACAGGGGATGGCTACACCTTC
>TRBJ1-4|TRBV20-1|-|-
CSAVGSQANEKLFF
TGCAGTGCTGTAGGGTCTCAAGCTAATGAAAAACTGTTTTTT
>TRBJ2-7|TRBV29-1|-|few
CSADKDASSYEQYF
TGCAGCGCAGATAAAGATGCGAGCTCCTACGAGCAGTACTTC
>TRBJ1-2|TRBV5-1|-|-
CASSLDGYGGYTF
TGCGCCAGCAGCTTGGACGGGTATGGAGGCTACACCTTC
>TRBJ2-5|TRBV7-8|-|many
CASSIRGEETQYF
TGTGCCAGCAGTATCAGGGGTGAAGAGACCCAGTACTTC
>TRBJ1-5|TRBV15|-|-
CATSRGSARGTGTQHF
TGTGCCACCAGCAGAGGGTCCGCGAGGGGTACCGGGACCCAGCATTTT